This T cell receptor beta chain stems from a study of blood T cell repertoires in COVID-19. In the study overall: PBMCs, B-cell-depleted T cells, or T cells provided the cDNA or gDNA that made up the material.

CDR3 length equals 15 residues. Per the germline V gene, CDR1 is LNHDA and CDR2 is SQIVND (reference sequence). V gave up 3 bases and J gave up 6 bases; unmatched junction bases: 8. Up to 2 weeks before entering the study, exposed participants had met a COVID-19 case. How the authors handled the data: Reference gene primer amplification gave nucleated cell count estimates. Here immunoSEQ multiplex PCR was the method, and the copy in TCRdb shows in-frame clones only, minus some. The D gene and trimming were derived from the DNA, and the V and J assignments and clone size from that table. The sample holds a few hundred thousand clones, 80% to 90% seen once.

The sample comprised PBMCs or T cells enriched from blood (not recorded which). The origin of this receptor is a woman aged 40 to 50 who had been exposed to COVID-19. The J gene is TRBJ1-2, the V gene TRBV19; TRBD1 matches 9 bases. CDR3 DNA sequence: TGTGCCAGTAGTATCGCCCGGGACAGGGAGAATGGCTACACCTTC. Protein: CASSIARDRENGYTF.